The present entry profiles one TCR beta chain with its context. The antigen is undetermined. The CDR3 consists of 17 residues. CDR1 is LGHNA, CDR2 YSLEER, per germline. V was trimmed by 1 base and J by 6 bases, leaving 16 bases between them. MiXCR, applied by TCRdb to the 5' RACE reads, yields one record per CDR3 protein. The data contain 250,000 to 350,000 distinct CDR3 sequences, roughly 9.8% of them singletons. The sample comes from a study of identical twins. Overall study results and limits: Out-of-frame TCR alpha sharing in monozygotic twins exceeded recombination model predictions. Abundant beta clonotypes from cord blood bore fewer insertions; memory repertoires lacked this pattern.

This same sample was also taken into another study, of yellow fever vaccine responses in identical twins.

Material: CD8+ T cells sorted from blood. The rearrangement joins TRBV4-3 to TRBJ1-6; unclear D gene. The TCR was taken from a woman aged 18-29 years in good health. CDR3 sequence (DNA): TGCGCCAGCAGCCAAGTCGTGGGAATTGCGGGTAATTCACCCCTCCACTTT. Translation gives CASSQVVGIAGNSPLHF.